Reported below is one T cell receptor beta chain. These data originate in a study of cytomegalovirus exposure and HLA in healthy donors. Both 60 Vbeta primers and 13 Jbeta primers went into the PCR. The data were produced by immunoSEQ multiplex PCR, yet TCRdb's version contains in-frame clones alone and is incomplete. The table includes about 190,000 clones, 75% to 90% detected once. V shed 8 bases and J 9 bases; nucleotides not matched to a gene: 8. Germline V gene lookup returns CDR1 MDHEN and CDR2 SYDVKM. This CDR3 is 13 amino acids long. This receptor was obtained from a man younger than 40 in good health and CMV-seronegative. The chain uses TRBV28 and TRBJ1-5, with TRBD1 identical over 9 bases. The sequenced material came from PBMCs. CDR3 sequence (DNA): TGTGCCAGCCGGACAGGGGCTTGGTGGCCCCAGCATTTT. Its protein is CASRTGAWWPQHF.